This paragraph reports one TCR beta chain. Its antigen is unknown. Method: immunoSEQ multiplex PCR; TCRdb's copy keeps in-frame clones and lacks some. The sample has 75,000 to 100,000 clones, roughly 90% seen once. The sample comes from a study of T cell responses to AZD1222 COVID-19 vaccine. Study background: Pooling was applied to second doses at about 4 or about 12 weeks. Study findings and constraints: Among AZD1222 vaccinees, only six were seropositive at baseline. The donor cohort was predominantly white British with a female majority, and clonal diversity may have been underestimated.

This receptor was taken from an adult in good health. This specimen was peripheral blood, taken on day 0 of AZD1222 vaccination.

DNA for the CDR3: TGTGCCAGCAGTCGTTTTTGGGAAGATACGCAGTATTTT. Its translation: CASSRFWEDTQYF. The gene calls are TRBV7-2 and TRBJ2-3, with D unresolved. CDR1 and CDR2 (germline): SGHTA, FQGNSA. The CDR3 loop spans 13 amino acids. V lost 6 bases and J 5 bases, leaving 12 bases between the germline ends.